This entry lists 2 T cell receptor beta chains sequenced from one sample in a study of blood T cells in healthy people across ages. A second about 7 to 11 cycle PCR used barcoded and J-beta primers. Each CDR3 protein gets one entry after TCRdb re-called the 5' RACE reads with MiXCR. The sample shows about 400,000 distinct CDR3 sequences, roughly half of them seen only once. The sequencing input was blood. The origin of the receptors is a man aged 60 to 75 in good health.

The chain has TRBV21-1 and TRBJ1-5. TRBV21-1 is annotated as a pseudogene. The length of the CDR3 is 14 residues. The CDR3 sequence is CASSKAQKNQPQHF. CDR3 DNA sequence: TGTGCCAGCAGCAAAGCCCAGAAAAATCAGCCCCAGCATTTT.

This sequence joins TRBV7-3 and TRBJ2-1; the D gene is possibly TRBD2 (5 bases). Germline V lookup: CDR1 SGHTA, CDR2 FQGTGA. V shed 1 base and J shed 6 bases, with 10 bases lying between them. The CDR3 loop spans 14 amino acids. In DNA form, the CDR3 reads TGTGCCAGCAGCTTAAGGCTAGCCCCCAATGAGCAGTTCTTC. It specifies CASSLRLAPNEQFF.